Presented here are 12 T cell receptor beta chains from one specimen sequenced in a study of T cells in Graves' hyperthyroidism and ophthalmopathy. Amplification of TCR beta CDR3 regions used RNA as the template. HTBI primers drove first-round RT-PCR of the TCR CDR3. MiXCR was run by TCRdb on the multiplex PCR reads, yielding one entry per CDR3 protein. The profile shows some 360,000 distinct CDR3 sequences, more than 11% of them singletons. What was sequenced was blood. The receptors derive from a woman in her fifties or sixties with Graves' hyperthyroidism.

This clonotype has ten or more counts. V is TRBV6-2 or TRBV6-3 and J is TRBJ1-2; 8 bases agree with TRBD1. Germline CDR1 and CDR2: MNHEY and SVGEGT. The CDR3 is 13 residues long. Unmatched junction bases numbered 8, after V lost 7 bases and J lost 7 bases. CDR3 sequence: CASNTGTGAGYTF. As DNA, the CDR3 is TGTGCCAGCAATACCGGGACAGGCGCTGGCTACACCTTC.

This clonotype was recorded at least ten times. The chain links TRBV13 to TRBJ1-3; TRBD1 aligns across 7 bases. The CDR3 is 16 residues long. V trimming: 1 base; J trimming: 9 bases; junction bases outside the gene matches: 12. The germline CDR1 and CDR2 sequences are PRHDT and FYEKMQ (reference sequence). In DNA form, the CDR3 reads TGTGCCAGCAGCTTAGACACAGGGGAATTCGGTAGCACCATATATTTT. Protein sequence: CASSLDTGEFGSTIYF.

The chain uses TRBV6-1 and TRBJ1-5; D remains ambiguous. CDR3 length: 14 amino acids. CDR1 and CDR2 (germline): MNHNS, SASEGT. Trimming took off 8 bases at V and 2 bases at J, with 13 bases between the two ends. CDR3 nucleotide sequence: TGTGCCAGCCTGTTTTCCGGGGGCAATCAGCCCCAGCATTTT. It specifies CASLFSGGNQPQHF.

This clonotype was observed at least ten times. V usage is TRBV13 and J usage is TRBJ1-1; D is ambiguous. With 6 bases removed from V and 1 base from J, the gap between germline ends came to 12 bases. The germline gives CDR1 PRHDT, CDR2 FYEKMQ (reference sequence). There are 14 residues in the CDR3. The CDR3 DNA follows: TGTGCCAGCAGAGGTTGGAAGGGGAACACTGAAGCTTTCTTT. This sequence encodes CASRGWKGNTEAFF.

This clonotype has at least ten counts. The V call is TRBV7-3, the J call TRBJ2-2; a weak D match, TRBD2 (6 bases). The CDR3 loop spans 11 amino acids. V lost 6 bases and J lost 7, with 6 bases in between. CDR1 and CDR2 from the germline V gene are SGHTA and FQGTGA. The CDR3 reads CASREGGELFF. The CDR3 DNA is TGTGCCAGCAGGGAGGGCGGGGAGCTGTTTTTT.

This clonotype was observed at least ten times. The chain uses TRBV20-1 and TRBJ2-5; maybe TRBD2 (6 bases). Germline V gene sequence: CDR1 DFQATT, CDR2 SNEGSKA (reference sequence). This CDR3 is 18 amino acids long. V was clipped by 1 base and J by 9 bases, with 30 bases between them. The CDR3 DNA is TGCAGTGCTAGAGGGGCGGTAGCTGAAGGGAGACGGGGGAGTTCCCAGTACTTC. Encoded protein: CSARGAVAEGRRGSSQYF.

The rearrangement joins TRBV19 to TRBJ1-2; 7 nucleotides match TRBD1. Germline lookup yields CDR1 LNHDA and CDR2 SQIVND (reference sequence). V lost 3 bases and J lost 1; bases outside the gene matches: 11. This CDR3 is 17 amino acids long. Here the CDR3 DNA reads TGTGCCAGTAGTATTTTATCCCCGGGACAGAATAACTATGGCTACACCTTC. Translated: CASSILSPGQNNYGYTF.

This clonotype was recorded at least ten times. This rearrangement joins TRBV5-1 to TRBJ1-2, with D unclear. In germline, CDR1 is SGHRS, CDR2 YFSETQ. The V and J ends lost 1 base and 4 bases respectively, with 8 bases between them. The CDR3 loop spans 13 amino acids. CDR3 amino acids: CASSLNTGYGYTF. DNA of the CDR3: TGCGCCAGCAGCTTGAACACTGGCTATGGCTACACCTTC.

This sequence joins TRBV10-1 and TRBJ2-1; 11 nucleotides agree with TRBD2. V lost 2 bases, J lost 8 bases, and 5 bases stayed unmatched. Germline V gene sequence: CDR1 WNHNN, CDR2 SYGVQD (reference sequence). This CDR3 contains 15 residues. CDR3: CASSEETSGNDEQFF. CDR3 DNA sequence: TGCGCCAGCAGTGAGGAGACTAGCGGGAACGATGAGCAGTTCTTC.

The chain recombines TRBV11-2 with TRBJ2-7; 11 bases map to TRBD2. In germline, CDR1 is SGHAT, CDR2 FQNNGV. The CDR3 is 15 residues long. V shed 5 bases and J 7 bases; nucleotides not matched to a gene: 10. In DNA, the CDR3 is TGTGCCAGCAGCCAAGAGGGACTAGCGGTCGGTGAGCAGTACTTC. Residues: CASSQEGLAVGEQYF. The full variable domain, rest sourced from reference TRBV11-2 and TRBJ2-7, is EAGVAQSPRYKIIEKRQSVAFWCNPISGHATLYWYQQILGQGPKLLIQFQNNGVVDDSQLPKDRFSAERLKGVDSTLKIQPAKLEDSAVYLCASSQEGLAVGEQYFGPGTRLTVT.

J is TRBJ1-5 and V is TRBV15; 10 bases fit TRBD1. Germline CDR1 and CDR2: LNHNV and YYDKDF (reference sequence). CDR3 length: 17 amino acids. With V trimmed by 1 base and J by 2 bases, 5 bases remained unmatched. The DNA of the CDR3 is TGTGCCACCAGCAGAGGGGACAGGGGCATGGGCAATCAGCCCCAGCATTTT. Its translation: CATSRGDRGMGNQPQHF.

This clonotype was seen repeatedly, ten times or more. The chain couples TRBV11-2 to TRBJ2-3, with 10 bases fitting TRBD2. Germline V gene sequence: CDR1 SGHAT, CDR2 FQNNGV. The CDR3 is made up of 16 amino acids. The V gene end was trimmed by 5 bases and the J gene end by 2 bases; junction bases not matched to a gene: 7. The CDR3 DNA reads as TGTGCCAGCAGCCCTATAGCGGGAGGAGTCACAGATACGCAGTATTTT. Translation: CASSPIAGGVTDTQYF.